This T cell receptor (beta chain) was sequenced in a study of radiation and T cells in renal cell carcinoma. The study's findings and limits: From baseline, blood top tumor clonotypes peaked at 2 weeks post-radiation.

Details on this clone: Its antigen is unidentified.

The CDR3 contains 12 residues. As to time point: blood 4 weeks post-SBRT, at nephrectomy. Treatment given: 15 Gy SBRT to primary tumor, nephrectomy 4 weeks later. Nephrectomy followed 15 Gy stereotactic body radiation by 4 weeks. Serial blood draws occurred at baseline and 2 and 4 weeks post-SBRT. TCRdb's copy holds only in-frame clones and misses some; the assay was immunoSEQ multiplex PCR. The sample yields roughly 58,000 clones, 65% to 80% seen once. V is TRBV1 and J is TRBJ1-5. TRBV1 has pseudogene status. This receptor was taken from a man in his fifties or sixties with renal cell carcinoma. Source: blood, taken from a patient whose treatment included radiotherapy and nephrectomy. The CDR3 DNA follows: TGCACCAGCAGCCAAGACCGTCAGCCCCAGCATTTT. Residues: CTSSQDRQPQHF.